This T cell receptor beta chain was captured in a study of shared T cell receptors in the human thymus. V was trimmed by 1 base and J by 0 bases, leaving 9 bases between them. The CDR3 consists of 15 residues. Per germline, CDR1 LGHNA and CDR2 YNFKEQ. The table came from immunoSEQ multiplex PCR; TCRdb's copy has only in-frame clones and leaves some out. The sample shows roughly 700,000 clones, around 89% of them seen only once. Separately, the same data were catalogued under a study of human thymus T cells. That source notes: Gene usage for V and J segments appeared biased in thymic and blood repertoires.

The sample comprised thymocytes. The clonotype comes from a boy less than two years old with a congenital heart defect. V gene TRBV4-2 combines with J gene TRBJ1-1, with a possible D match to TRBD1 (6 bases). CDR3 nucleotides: TGTGCCAGCAGCCAAGTCCAGGGGTTGAACACTGAAGCTTTCTTT. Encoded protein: CASSQVQGLNTEAFF.